A single sample gave rise to the 16 T cell receptor beta chains below, sequenced in a study of blood T cells in healthy people across ages (dated by TCRdb to 2014 to 2015). Libraries were prepared through 5' RACE. Sequencer: Illumina HiSeq 2500. The second PCR ran for roughly 7 to 11 cycles and used a J-beta primer mix along with a sample-barcoded 5' primer. TCRdb handled the public reads itself, with Q25 trimming in fastp and clone calling in MiXCR, and kept productive beta chains. Rows with a matching CDR3 protein are joined into one entry that keeps the most common DNA and genes. The sample includes 700,000 to 900,000 distinct CDR3 sequences, with around 24% observed a single time. 3% of the sample is taken by the ten largest. This sample was also put to use in a study of T cells of mothers and their children.

Sequencing was carried out using blood. These receptors originate from a boy between 5 and 17 years old in good health.

This chain connects TRBV20-1 to TRBJ2-7; possibly TRBD2 for D (5 bases). Germline lookup yields CDR1 DFQATT and CDR2 SNEGSKA (reference sequence). Trimming took off 4 bases at V and 2 bases at J, with 18 bases between the two ends. This CDR3 contains 15 residues. The DNA of the CDR3 is TGCAGTGCTACCGATTCCGGACTCTCGGCCTACGAGCAGTACTTC. This encodes CSATDSGLSAYEQYF.

This chain links TRBV27 with TRBJ2-4; tentative D call: TRBD2 (5 bases). V was pared by 0 bases and J by 0 bases, with 9 bases between. The CDR3 sequence is 16 residues long. Germline-derived CDR1 and CDR2 are MNHEY and SMNVEV (reference sequence). The CDR3 DNA reads as TGTGCCAGCAGTTTATCGGTCGGACTAGCCAAAAACATTCAGTACTTC. The encoded protein is CASSLSVGLAKNIQYF.

This clonotype came up a few times. V is TRBV5-1 and J is TRBJ1-1; D ambiguous. Trimming cost V 6 bases and J 5 bases, with 14 bases left between them. CDR3 size: 13 residues. The germline CDR1 and CDR2 sequences are SGHRS and YFSETQ. The CDR3: CASTEVPGTEAFF. The CDR3 DNA is TGCGCCAGCACGGAGGTCCCTGGGACTGAAGCTTTCTTT.

This clonotype was picked up a small number of times. The chain recombines TRBV7-3 with TRBJ2-5, with 12 bases matching TRBD2. The end of the DNA is better explained by TRBJ2-1, so the J call may be wrong. The CDR3 is made up of 15 amino acids. From germline, CDR1 is SGHTA and CDR2 FQGTGA. CDR3 nucleotides: TGTGCCAGCAGCTCACTAGCGGGGGGTTTCAATGAGCAGTTCTTC. As protein: CASSSLAGGFNEQFF.

This clonotype was seen a few times. The rearrangement uses TRBV5-1 and TRBJ1-6; D is undetermined. Germline V gives CDR1 SGHRS, CDR2 YFSETQ. This CDR3 has 14 amino acids. The V end lost 6 bases, the J end lost 8 bases, and 15 bases lay between the germline ends. The CDR3 spells CASTADGHDSPLHF. In DNA form, the CDR3 reads TGCGCCAGCACCGCGGACGGCCACGATTCACCCCTCCACTTT.

This clonotype was counted a few times. The chain links TRBV20-1 to TRBJ2-5; D is perhaps TRBD1 or TRBD2 (6 bases each). Trimming pared 0 bases from V and 2 bases from J, leaving 16 bases between. CDR3 size: 16 residues. Per germline, CDR1 DFQATT and CDR2 SNEGSKA (reference sequence). This chain's CDR3 is CSARDLRGRDQETQYF. Written as DNA, the CDR3 is TGCAGTGCTAGAGATCTCCGGGGGCGTGATCAAGAGACCCAGTACTTC.

V is TRBV15 and J is TRBJ1-1; D not certain. V dropped 0 bases and J dropped 1 base, with 21 bases sitting between them. CDR3 length: 19 amino acids. Germline V gene sequence: CDR1 LNHNV, CDR2 YYDKDF (reference sequence). The CDR3 DNA reads TGTGCCACCAGCAGAGATGACGTTAATTGGCAGGTTCCGAACACTGAAGCTTTCTTT. It translates to CATSRDDVNWQVPNTEAFF.

V and J are TRBV12-3 or TRBV12-4 and TRBJ1-1; D unresolved. V was pared by 6 bases and J by 1 base, with 15 bases between. There are 15 residues in the CDR3. The CDR3 sequence is CASRWPRDGNTEAFF. CDR3 nucleotides: TGTGCCAGCAGGTGGCCACGGGATGGGAACACTGAAGCTTTCTTT.

The J gene is TRBJ1-1, the V gene TRBV20-1; 9 nucleotides match TRBD1. V lost 2 bases, J lost 1 base, and 11 bases stayed unmatched. Germline CDR1 is DFQATT and CDR2 is SNEGSKA (reference sequence). This CDR3 has 17 amino acids. The CDR3 loop is CSARSWDREEGNTEAFF. In nucleotides, the CDR3 is TGCAGTGCTAGATCTTGGGACAGGGAAGAAGGGAACACTGAAGCTTTCTTT.

This clonotype was seen a handful of times. The chain recombines TRBV5-1 with TRBJ2-3; 12 nucleotides line up with TRBD1. Trimming removed 4 bases from V and 4 bases from J; junction bases left unmatched: 7. Germline V CDR1 and CDR2: SGHRS, YFSETQ. The CDR3 contains 16 residues. The DNA of the CDR3 is TGCGCCAGCAGCCCGGGACAGGGGGCGTCTTCAGATACGCAGTATTTT. Its translation: CASSPGQGASSDTQYF.

This rearrangement joins TRBV10-3 to TRBJ2-2, with D maybe TRBD1 (5 bases). Trimming pared 3 bases from V and 0 bases from J, leaving 11 bases between. The CDR3 length is 16 residues. Germline CDR1 ENHRY, CDR2 SYGVKD. The CDR3 coding sequence is TGTGCCATCAGTGACCAACAGGCTCCGAACACCGGGGAGCTGTTTTTT. It yields the protein CAISDQQAPNTGELFF.

The gene calls are TRBV7-2 and TRBJ2-5; TRBD2 agrees at 7 bases. The CDR3 loop spans 16 amino acids. Per germline, CDR1 SGHTA and CDR2 FQGNSA. J gave up 3 bases and V 4 bases, and 11 bases lay outside the gene matches. CDR3 DNA sequence: TGTGCCAGCAGCTCTCACCTGGCGGGGGTAAAAGAGACCCAGTACTTC. Its translation is CASSSHLAGVKETQYF.

The chain has TRBV24-1 and TRBJ2-2, with D unresolved. The CDR3 contains 13 residues. Germline V gene sequence: CDR1 KGHDR, CDR2 SFDVKD. Trimming removed 0 bases from V and 8 bases from J, with 6 bases in between. The CDR3 coding sequence is TGTGCCACCAGTGATTTGCCTCGAGGGGAGCTGTTTTTT. Amino acid sequence: CATSDLPRGELFF.

CDR3 in DNA: TGCGCCAGCAGCCAGACAGGGCTCTATGGCTACACCTTC. Encoded protein: CASSQTGLYGYTF. This chain uses TRBV4-1 with TRBJ1-2; TRBD1 agrees at 7 bases. Germline V gives CDR1 MGHRA, CDR2 YSYEKL. After removal of 3 bases from V and 4 bases from J, the junction contained 2 bases not matched to a gene. The CDR3 length is 13 residues.

The chain links TRBV4-2 to TRBJ2-1; TRBD1 matches at 9 bases. Germline V gene lookup returns CDR1 LGHNA and CDR2 YNFKEQ. This CDR3 has 17 residues. The trim removed 0 bases at V and 6 bases at J, leaving 9 bases unmatched. Here the CDR3 DNA reads TGTGCCAGCAGCCAAGACGGAACAGGGGGCGGTCGCAATGAGCAGTTCTTC. It codes for CASSQDGTGGGRNEQFF.

This clonotype was seen more than once but under ten times. This chain links TRBV5-6 with TRBJ1-2, with TRBD1 identical over 10 bases. From germline, CDR1 is SGHDT and CDR2 YYEEEE. This CDR3 has 18 residues. The trim removed 2 bases at V and 4 bases at J, leaving 14 bases unmatched. The CDR3: CASSLTGTGDTGGYGYTF. The CDR3 nucleotides are TGTGCCAGCAGCTTAACCGGGACAGGGGACACCGGGGGCTATGGCTACACCTTC.